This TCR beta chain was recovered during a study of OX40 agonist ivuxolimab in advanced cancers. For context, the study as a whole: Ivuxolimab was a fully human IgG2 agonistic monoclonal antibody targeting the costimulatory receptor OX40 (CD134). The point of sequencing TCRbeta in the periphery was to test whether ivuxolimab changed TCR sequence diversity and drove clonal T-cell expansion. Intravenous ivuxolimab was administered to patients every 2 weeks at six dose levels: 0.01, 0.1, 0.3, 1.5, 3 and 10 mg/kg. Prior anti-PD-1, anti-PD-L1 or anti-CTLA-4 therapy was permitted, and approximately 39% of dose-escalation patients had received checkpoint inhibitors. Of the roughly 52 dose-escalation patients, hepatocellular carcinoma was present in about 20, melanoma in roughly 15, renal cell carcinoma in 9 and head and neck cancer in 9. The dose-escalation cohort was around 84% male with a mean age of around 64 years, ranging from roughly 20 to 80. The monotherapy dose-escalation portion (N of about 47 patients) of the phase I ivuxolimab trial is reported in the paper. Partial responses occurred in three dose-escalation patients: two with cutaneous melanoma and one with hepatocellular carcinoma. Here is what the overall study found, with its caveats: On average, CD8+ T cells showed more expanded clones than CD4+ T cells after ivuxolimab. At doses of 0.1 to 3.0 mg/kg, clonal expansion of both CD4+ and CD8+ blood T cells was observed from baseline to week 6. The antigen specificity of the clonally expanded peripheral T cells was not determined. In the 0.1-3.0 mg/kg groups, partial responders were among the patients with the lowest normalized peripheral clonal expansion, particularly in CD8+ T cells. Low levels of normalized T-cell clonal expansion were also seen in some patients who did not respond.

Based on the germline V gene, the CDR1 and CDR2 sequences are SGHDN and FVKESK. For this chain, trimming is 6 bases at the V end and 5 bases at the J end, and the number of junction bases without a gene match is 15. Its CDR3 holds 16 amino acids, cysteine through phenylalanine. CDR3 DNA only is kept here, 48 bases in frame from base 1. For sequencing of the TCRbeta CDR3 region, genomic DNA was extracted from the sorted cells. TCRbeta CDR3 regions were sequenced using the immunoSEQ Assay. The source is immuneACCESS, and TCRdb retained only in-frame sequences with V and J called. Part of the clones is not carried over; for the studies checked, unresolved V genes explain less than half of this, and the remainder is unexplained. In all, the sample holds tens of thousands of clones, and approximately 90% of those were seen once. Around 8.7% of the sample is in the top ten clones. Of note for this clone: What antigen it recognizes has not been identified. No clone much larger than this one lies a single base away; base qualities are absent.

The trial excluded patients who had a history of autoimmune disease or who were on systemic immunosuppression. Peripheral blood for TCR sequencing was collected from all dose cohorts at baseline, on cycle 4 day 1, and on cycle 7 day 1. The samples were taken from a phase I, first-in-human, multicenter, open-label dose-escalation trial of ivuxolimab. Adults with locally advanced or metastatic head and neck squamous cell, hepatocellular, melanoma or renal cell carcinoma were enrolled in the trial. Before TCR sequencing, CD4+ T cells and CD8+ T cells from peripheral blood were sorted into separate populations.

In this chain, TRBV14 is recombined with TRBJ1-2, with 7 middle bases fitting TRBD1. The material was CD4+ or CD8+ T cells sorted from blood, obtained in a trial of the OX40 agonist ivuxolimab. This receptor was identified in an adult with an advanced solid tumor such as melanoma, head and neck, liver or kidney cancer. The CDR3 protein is CASRPGQESILYGYTF. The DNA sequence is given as TGTGCCAGCAGACCCGGACAGGAATCTATTCTTTATGGCTACACCTTC.